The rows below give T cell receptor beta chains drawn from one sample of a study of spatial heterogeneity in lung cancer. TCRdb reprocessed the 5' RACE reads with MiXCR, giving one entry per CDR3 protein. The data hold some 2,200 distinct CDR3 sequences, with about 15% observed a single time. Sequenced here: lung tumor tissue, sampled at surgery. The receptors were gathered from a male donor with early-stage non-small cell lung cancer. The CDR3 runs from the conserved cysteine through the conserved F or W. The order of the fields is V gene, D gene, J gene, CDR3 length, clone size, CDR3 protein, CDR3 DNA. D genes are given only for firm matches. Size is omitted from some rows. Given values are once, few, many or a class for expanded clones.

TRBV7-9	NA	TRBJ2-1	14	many	CARSQGGADHEQFF	TGTGCCAGGTCTCAAGGGGGGGCCGACCATGAGCAGTTCTTC
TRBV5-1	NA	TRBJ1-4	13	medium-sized	CASSSGPGEKLFF	TGCGCCAGCAGTTCAGGGCCGGGTGAAAAACTGTTTTTT
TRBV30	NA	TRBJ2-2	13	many	CAWNVGEAGELFF	TGTGCCTGGAACGTAGGGGAAGCCGGGGAGCTGTTTTTT
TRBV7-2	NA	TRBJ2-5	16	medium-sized	CASSPGGSRRRETQYF	TGTGCCAGCAGCCCTGGGGGGTCGCGCCGAAGAGAGACCCAGTACTTC
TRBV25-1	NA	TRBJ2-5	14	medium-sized	CASSERGHQETQYF	TGTGCCAGCAGCGAACGGGGCCACCAAGAGACCCAGTACTTC
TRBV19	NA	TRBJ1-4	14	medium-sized	CASSIQAFVEKLFF	TGTGCCAGTAGTATACAGGCCTTCGTCGAAAAACTGTTTTTT
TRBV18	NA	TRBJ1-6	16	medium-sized	CASSGGLRREGSPLHF	TGTGCCAGCTCCGGCGGACTTAGGAGGGAGGGTTCACCCCTCCACTTT
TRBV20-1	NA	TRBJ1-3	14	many	CSARVKGSGNTIYF	TGCAGTGCTAGAGTAAAGGGCTCTGGAAACACCATATATTTT
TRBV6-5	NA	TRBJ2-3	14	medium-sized	CASSKTISTDTQYF	TGTGCCAGCTCTAAGACAATCTCAACAGATACGCAGTATTTT
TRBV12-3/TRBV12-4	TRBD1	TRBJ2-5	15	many	CASSFRNTGEETQYF	TGTGCCAGCAGTTTTAGAAATACAGGGGAAGAGACCCAGTACTTC
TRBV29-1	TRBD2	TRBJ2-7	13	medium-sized	CSSRLAGGREQYF	TGCAGCTCCCGACTAGCGGGAGGTCGCGAGCAGTACTTC
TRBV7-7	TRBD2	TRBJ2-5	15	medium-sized	CASSVLAGPQETQYF	TGTGCCAGCAGCGTACTAGCGGGGCCCCAAGAGACCCAGTACTTC
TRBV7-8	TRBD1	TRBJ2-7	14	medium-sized	CASSARTGYYEQYF	TGTGCCAGCAGCGCCCGGACAGGGTACTACGAGCAGTACTTC
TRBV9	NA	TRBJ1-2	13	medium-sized	CASSVGGNYGYTF	TGTGCCAGCAGCGTCGGGGGAAACTATGGCTACACCTTC
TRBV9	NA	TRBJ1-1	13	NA	CASSVVHKSEAFF	TGTGCCAGCAGCGTAGTGCACAAGTCTGAAGCTTTCTTT
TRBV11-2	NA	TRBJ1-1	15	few	CASSPDWSWGTEAFF	TGTGCCAGCAGCCCCGACTGGAGCTGGGGCACTGAAGCTTTCTTT
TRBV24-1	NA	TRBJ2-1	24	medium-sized	CATSETQGAQRLAVNESSYNEQFF	TGTGCCACCAGTGAAACCCAGGGGGCCCAAAGACTAGCGGTAAATGAAAGCTCCTACAATGAGCAGTTCTTC
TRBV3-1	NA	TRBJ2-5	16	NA	CASSQEGWDYQETQYF	TGTGCCAGCAGCCAAGAAGGTTGGGATTACCAAGAGACCCAGTACTTC
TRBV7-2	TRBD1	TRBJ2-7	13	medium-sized	CASSLRTGDEQYF	TGTGCCAGCAGCCTACGGACAGGGGACGAGCAGTACTTC
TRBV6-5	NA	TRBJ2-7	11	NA	CASSRQYEQYF	TGTGCCAGCAGCCGTCAATACGAGCAGTACTTC
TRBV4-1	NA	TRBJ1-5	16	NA	CASSQVPGSSNQPQHF	TGCGCCAGCAGCCAAGTTCCTGGGAGTAGCAATCAGCCCCAGCATTTT
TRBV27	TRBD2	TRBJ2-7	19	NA	CASISLVVAGELTRGEQYF	TGTGCCAGCATTTCCTTGGTGGTTGCGGGGGAACTCACCCGGGGTGAGCAGTACTTC
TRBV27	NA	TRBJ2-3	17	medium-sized	CASSLIGPSSPSDTQYF	TGTGCCAGCAGTTTAATCGGGCCCAGCAGTCCGTCAGATACGCAGTATTTT
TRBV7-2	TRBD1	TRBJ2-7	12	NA	CASSKGGAEQYF	TGTGCCAGCAGCAAAGGGGGCGCCGAGCAGTACTTC
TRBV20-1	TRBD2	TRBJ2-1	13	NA	CSSTSGSVYEQFF	TGCAGTTCGACTAGCGGGAGCGTTTATGAGCAGTTCTTC
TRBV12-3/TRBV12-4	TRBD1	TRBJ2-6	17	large	CASSPRDRLSGANVLTF	TGTGCCAGCAGCCCCCGGGACAGACTCTCTGGGGCCAACGTCCTGACTTTC
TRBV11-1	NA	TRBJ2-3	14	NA	CASSYRVSTDTQYF	TGTGCCAGCAGCTACAGGGTTAGCACAGATACGCAGTATTTT
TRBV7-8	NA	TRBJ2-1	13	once	CASSLALYNEQFF	TGTGCCAGCAGCTTAGCGCTTTACAATGAGCAGTTCTTC
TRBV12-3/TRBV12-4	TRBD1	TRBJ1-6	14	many	CASRLTGGNSPLHF	TGTGCCAGCAGATTGACAGGGGGAAATTCACCCCTCCACTTT
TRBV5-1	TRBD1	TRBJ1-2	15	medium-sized	CASRLRGQGNYGYTF	TGCGCCAGCAGGCTCCGGGGACAGGGGAACTATGGCTACACCTTC
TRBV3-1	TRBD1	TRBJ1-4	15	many	CASSHKDRVGEKLFF	TGTGCCAGCAGCCATAAAGACAGGGTAGGAGAAAAACTGTTTTTT
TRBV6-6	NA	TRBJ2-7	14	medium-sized	CASRATLESYEQYF	TGTGCCAGCAGGGCGACATTAGAGTCCTACGAGCAGTACTTC
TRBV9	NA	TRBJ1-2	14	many	CASSESQDNYGYTF	TGTGCCAGCAGCGAGTCGCAGGACAACTATGGCTACACCTTC
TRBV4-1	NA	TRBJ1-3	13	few	CASSQDTGNTIYF	TGCGCCAGCAGCCAAGACACAGGAAACACCATATATTTT
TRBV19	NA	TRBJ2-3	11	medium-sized	CASSMGAAQYF	TGTGCCAGTAGTATGGGGGCTGCGCAGTATTTT
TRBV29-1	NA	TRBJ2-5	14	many	CSVDWLGLQETQYF	TGCAGCGTTGACTGGCTGGGCCTCCAAGAGACCCAGTACTTC
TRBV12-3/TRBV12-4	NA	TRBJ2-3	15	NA	CASRLLGGGTDTQYF	TGTGCCAGCAGACTCTTGGGGGGTGGCACAGATACGCAGTATTTT
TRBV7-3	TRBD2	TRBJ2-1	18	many	CASSLTRGGRGLVDEQFF	TGTGCCAGCAGCTTAACGAGGGGCGGGAGAGGCTTGGTTGATGAGCAGTTCTTC
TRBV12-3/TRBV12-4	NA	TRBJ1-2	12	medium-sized	CASSLSGDGYTF	TGTGCCAGCAGTTTATCGGGGGATGGCTACACCTTC
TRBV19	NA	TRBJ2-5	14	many	CASSPGTYQETQYF	TGTGCCAGTTCCCCGGGGACTTACCAAGAGACCCAGTACTTC
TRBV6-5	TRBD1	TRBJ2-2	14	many	CASSWDRATGELFF	TGTGCCAGCAGCTGGGACAGAGCCACCGGGGAGCTGTTTTTT
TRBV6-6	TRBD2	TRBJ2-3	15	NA	CASSYSAGGPGTQYF	TGTGCCAGCAGTTACTCCGCGGGGGGGCCTGGTACGCAGTATTTT
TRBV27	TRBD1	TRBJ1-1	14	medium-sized	CASSLGQGYTEAFF	TGTGCCAGCAGTTTAGGACAGGGTTACACTGAAGCTTTCTTT
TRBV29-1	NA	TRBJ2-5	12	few	CSGEVNQETQYF	TGCAGCGGCGAAGTGAACCAAGAGACCCAGTACTTC
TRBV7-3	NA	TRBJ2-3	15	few	CASSAVAISTDTQYF	TGTGCCAGCAGCGCCGTAGCGATTAGCACAGATACGCAGTATTTT
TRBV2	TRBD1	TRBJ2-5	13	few	CASSGQGSETQYF	TGTGCCAGCAGCGGACAGGGGTCAGAGACCCAGTACTTC
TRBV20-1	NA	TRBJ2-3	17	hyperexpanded	CSARDIEWEISTDTQYF	TGCAGTGCTAGAGATATAGAGTGGGAGATAAGCACAGATACGCAGTATTTT
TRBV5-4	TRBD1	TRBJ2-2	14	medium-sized	CASSEQGKGGELFF	TGTGCCAGCAGCGAACAGGGGAAAGGCGGGGAGCTGTTTTTT
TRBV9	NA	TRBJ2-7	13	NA	CASSVAGNYEQYF	TGTGCCAGCAGCGTAGCCGGGAACTACGAGCAGTACTTC
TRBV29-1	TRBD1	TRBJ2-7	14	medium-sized	CSVGSGQGFHEQYF	TGCAGCGTTGGGTCGGGACAGGGGTTCCACGAGCAGTACTTC
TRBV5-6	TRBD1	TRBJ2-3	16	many	CASSLTGQGAPDTQYF	TGTGCCAGCAGCTTGACGGGACAGGGGGCGCCAGATACGCAGTATTTT
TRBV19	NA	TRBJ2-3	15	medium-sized	CASSYTWTVTDTQYF	TGTGCCAGTAGCTACACTTGGACAGTAACAGATACGCAGTATTTT
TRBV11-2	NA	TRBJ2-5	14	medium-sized	CASSLVPGEETQYF	TGTGCCAGCAGCTTAGTCCCCGGGGAAGAGACCCAGTACTTC
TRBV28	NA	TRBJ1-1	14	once	CASSTFTRDTEAFF	TGTGCCAGCAGCACCTTCACCAGGGACACTGAAGCTTTCTTT
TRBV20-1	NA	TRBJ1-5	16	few	CSARSSPGWLDQPQHF	TGCAGTGCTAGGTCCTCACCGGGCTGGTTAGATCAGCCCCAGCATTTT